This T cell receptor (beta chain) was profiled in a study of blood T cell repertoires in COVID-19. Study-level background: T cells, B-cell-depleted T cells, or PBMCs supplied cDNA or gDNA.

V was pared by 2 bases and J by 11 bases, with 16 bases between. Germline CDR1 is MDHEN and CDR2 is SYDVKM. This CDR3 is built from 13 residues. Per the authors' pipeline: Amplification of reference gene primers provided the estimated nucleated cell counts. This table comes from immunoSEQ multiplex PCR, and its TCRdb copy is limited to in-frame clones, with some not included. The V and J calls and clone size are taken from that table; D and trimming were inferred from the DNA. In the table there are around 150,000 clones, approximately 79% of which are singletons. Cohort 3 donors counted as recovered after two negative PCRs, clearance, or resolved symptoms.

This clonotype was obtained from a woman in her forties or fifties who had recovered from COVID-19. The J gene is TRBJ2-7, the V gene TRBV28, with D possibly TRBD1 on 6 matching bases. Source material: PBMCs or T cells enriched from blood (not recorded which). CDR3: CASSLPDSPRKYF. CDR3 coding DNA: TGTGCCAGCAGTTTACCGGACAGTCCCCGGAAGTACTTC.